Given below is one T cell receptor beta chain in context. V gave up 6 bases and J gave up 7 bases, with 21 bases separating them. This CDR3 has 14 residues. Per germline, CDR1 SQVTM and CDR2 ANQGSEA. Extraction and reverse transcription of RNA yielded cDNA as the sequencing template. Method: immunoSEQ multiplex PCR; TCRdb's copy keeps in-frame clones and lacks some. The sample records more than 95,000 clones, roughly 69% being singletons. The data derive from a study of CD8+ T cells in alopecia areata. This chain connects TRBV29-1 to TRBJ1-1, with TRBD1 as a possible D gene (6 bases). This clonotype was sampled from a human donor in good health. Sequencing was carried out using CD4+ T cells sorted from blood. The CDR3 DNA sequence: TGCAGCGTCGGATATTCAGGGGTTAAACATGAAGCTTTCTTT. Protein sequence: CSVGYSGVKHEAFF.